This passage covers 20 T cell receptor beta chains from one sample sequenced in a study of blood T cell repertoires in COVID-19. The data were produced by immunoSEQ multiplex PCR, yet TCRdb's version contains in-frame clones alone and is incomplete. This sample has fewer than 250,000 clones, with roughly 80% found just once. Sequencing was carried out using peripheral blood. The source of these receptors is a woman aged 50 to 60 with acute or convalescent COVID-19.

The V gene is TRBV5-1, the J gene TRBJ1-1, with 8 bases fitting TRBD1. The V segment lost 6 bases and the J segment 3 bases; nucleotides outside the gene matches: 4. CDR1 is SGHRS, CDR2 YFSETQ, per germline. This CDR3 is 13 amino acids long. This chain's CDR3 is CASKGQEYTEAFF. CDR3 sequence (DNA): TGCGCCAGCAAGGGACAGGAGTACACTGAAGCTTTCTTT.

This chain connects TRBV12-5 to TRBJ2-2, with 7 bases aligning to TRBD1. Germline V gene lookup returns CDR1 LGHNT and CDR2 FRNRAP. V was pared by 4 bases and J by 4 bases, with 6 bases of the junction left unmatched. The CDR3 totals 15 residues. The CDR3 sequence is CASGSAAGGTGELFF. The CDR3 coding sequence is TGTGCTAGTGGTTCAGCGGCAGGGGGCACCGGGGAGCTGTTTTTT. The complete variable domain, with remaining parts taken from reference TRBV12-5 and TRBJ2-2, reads DARVTQTPRHKVTEMGQEVTMRCQPILGHNTVFWYRQTMMQGLELLAYFRNRAPLDDSGMPKDRFSAEMPDATLATLKIQPSEPRDSAVYFCASGSAAGGTGELFFGEGSRLTVL.

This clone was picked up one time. This CDR3 reads CASSLGGNYGYTF. The CDR3 region has the DNA TGTGCCAGCAGTTTAGGAGGGAACTATGGCTACACCTTC. The chain employs TRBV27 and TRBJ1-2, with D uncertain. Germline CDR1 reads MNHEY; CDR2 reads SMNVEV (reference sequence). The germline V and J ends were trimmed by 2 bases and 2 bases, with 6 bases remaining between them. The length of the CDR3 is 13 residues.

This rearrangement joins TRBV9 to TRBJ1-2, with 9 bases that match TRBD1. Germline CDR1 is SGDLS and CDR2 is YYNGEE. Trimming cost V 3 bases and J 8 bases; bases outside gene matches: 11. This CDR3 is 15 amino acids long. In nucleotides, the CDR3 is TGTGCCAGCAGCGAGGGGACCGGGACAGGGCCCGGCTACACCTTC. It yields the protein CASSEGTGTGPGYTF.

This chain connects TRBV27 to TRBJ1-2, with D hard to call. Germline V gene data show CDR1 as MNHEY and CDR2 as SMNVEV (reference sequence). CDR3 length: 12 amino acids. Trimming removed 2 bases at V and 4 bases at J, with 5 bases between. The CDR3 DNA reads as TGTGCCAGCAGTTTACGAGGCTATGGCTACACCTTC. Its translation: CASSLRGYGYTF.

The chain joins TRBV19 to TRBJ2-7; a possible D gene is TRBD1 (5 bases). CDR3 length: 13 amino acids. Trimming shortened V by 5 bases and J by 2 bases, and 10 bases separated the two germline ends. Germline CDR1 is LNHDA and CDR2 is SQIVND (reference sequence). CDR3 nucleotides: TGTGCCAGTAGTCCCGCCAGGGCCTACGAGCAGTACTTC. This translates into CASSPARAYEQYF.

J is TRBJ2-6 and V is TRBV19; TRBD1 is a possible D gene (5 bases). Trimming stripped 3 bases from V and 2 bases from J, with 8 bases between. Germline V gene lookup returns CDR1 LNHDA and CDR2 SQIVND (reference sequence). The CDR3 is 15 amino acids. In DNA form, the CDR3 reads TGTGCCAGTAGTATTGCAGGGACTGGGGCCAACGTCCTGACTTTC. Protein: CASSIAGTGANVLTF. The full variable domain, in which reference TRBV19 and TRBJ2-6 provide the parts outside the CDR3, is DGGITQSPKYLFRKEGQNVTLSCEQNLNHDAMYWYRQDPGQGLRLIYYSQIVNDFQKGDIAEGYSVSREKKESFPLTVTSAQKNPTAFYLCASSIAGTGANVLTFGAGSRLTVL.

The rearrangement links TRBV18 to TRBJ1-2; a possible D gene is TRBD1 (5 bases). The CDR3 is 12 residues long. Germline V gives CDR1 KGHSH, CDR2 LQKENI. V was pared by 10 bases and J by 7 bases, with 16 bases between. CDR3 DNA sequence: TGTGCCACCGCAGGGTTGCCCCCTGGCTACACCTTC. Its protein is CATAGLPPGYTF.

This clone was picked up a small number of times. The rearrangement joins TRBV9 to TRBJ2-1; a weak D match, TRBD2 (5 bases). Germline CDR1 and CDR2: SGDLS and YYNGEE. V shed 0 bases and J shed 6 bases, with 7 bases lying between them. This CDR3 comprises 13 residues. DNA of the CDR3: TGTGCCAGCAGCGTAGAAGCGGTCAATGAGCAGTTCTTC. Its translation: CASSVEAVNEQFF. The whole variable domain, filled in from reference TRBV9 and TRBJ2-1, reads DSGVTQTPKHLITATGQRVTLRCSPRSGDLSVYWYQQSLDQGLQFLIQYYNGEERAKGNILERFSAQQFPDLHSELNLSSLELGDSALYFCASSVEAVNEQFFGPGTRLTVL.

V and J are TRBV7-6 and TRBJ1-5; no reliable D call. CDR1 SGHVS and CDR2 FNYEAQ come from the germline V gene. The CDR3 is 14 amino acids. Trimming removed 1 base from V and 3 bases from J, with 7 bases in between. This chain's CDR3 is CASSLVRDNQPQHF. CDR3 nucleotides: TGTGCCAGCAGCTTAGTTCGGGACAATCAGCCCCAGCATTTT.

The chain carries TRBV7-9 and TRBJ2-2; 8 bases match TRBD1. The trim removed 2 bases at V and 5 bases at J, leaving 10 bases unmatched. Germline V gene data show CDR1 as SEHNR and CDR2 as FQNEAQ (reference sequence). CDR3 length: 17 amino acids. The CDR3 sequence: CASSLRGQGRGTGELFF. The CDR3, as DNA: TGTGCCAGCAGCTTACGTGGACAGGGACGAGGTACCGGGGAGCTGTTTTTT.

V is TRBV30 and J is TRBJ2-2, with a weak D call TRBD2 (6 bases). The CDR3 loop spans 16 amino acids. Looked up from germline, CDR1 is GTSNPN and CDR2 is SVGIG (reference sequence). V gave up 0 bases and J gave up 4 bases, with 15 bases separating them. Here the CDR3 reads CAWSVIPVGGTGELFF. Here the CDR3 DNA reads TGTGCCTGGAGTGTAATCCCCGTCGGGGGCACCGGGGAGCTGTTTTTT. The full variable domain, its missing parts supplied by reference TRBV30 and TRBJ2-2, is SQTIHQWPATLVQPVGSPLSLECTVEGTSNPNLYWYRQAAGRGLQLLFYSVGIGQISSEVPQNLSASRPQDRQFILSSKKLLLSDSGFYLCAWSVIPVGGTGELFFGEGSRLTVL.

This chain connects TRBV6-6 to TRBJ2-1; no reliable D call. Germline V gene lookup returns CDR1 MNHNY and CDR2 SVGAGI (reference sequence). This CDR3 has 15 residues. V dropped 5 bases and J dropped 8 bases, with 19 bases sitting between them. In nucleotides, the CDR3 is TGTGCCAGCAGTCCGGATTTGGGTTTTGCGGATGAGCAGTTCTTC. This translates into CASSPDLGFADEQFF.

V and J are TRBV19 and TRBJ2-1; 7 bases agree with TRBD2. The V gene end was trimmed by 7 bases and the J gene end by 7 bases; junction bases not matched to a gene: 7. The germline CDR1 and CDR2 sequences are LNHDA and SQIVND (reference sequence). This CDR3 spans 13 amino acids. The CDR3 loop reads CASTPREVNEQFF. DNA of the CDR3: TGTGCCAGTACCCCCCGGGAGGTGAATGAGCAGTTCTTC. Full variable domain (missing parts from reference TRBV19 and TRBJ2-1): DGGITQSPKYLFRKEGQNVTLSCEQNLNHDAMYWYRQDPGQGLRLIYYSQIVNDFQKGDIAEGYSVSREKKESFPLTVTSAQKNPTAFYLCASTPREVNEQFFGPGTRLTVL.

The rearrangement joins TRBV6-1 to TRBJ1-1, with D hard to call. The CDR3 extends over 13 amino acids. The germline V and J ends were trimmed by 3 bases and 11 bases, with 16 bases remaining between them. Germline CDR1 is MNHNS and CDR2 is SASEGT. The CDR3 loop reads CASSDRHGDGAFF. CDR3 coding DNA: TGTGCCAGCAGTGATCGGCACGGGGATGGGGCTTTCTTT.

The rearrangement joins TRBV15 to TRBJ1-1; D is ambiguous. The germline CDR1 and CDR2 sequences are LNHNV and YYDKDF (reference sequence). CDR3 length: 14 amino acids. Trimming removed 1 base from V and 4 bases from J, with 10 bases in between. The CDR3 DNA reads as TGTGCCACCAGCAGAGGAGTACTAGGCACTGAAGCTTTCTTT. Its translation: CATSRGVLGTEAFF. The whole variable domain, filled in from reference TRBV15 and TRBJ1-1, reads DAMVIQNPRYQVTQFGKPVTLSCSQTLNHNVMYWYQQKSSQAPKLLFHYYDKDFNNEADTPDNFQSRRPNTSFCFLDIRSPGLGDTAMYLCATSRGVLGTEAFFGQGTRLTVV.

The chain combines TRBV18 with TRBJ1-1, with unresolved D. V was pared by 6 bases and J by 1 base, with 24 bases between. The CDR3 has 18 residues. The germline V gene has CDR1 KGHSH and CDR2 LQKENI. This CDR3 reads CASSPPQRARKANTEAFF. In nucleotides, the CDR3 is TGTGCCAGCTCCCCGCCTCAGAGGGCGAGGAAGGCGAACACTGAAGCTTTCTTT.

The CDR3 DNA sequence: TGTGCCAGCAGTTCCCTCTTATACAATGAGCAGTTCTTC. This codes for CASSSLLYNEQFF. The V gene is TRBV12-3 or TRBV12-4, the J gene TRBJ2-1; D is uncertain. The CDR3 runs to 13 residues. V was clipped by 4 bases and J by 4 bases, with 8 bases between them.

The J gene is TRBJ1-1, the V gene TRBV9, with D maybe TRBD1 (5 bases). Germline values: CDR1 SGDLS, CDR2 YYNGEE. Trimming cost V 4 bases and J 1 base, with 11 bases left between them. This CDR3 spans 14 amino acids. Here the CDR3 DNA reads TGTGCCAGCAGCCCAGAGCAGGGGAACACTGAAGCTTTCTTT. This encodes CASSPEQGNTEAFF.

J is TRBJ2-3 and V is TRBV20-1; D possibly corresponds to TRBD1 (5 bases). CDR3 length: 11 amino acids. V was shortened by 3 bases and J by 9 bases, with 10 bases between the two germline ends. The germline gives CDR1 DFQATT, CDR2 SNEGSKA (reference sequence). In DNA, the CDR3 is TGCAGTGCTAGTTTACAGGCGACGCAGTATTTT. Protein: CSASLQATQYF.